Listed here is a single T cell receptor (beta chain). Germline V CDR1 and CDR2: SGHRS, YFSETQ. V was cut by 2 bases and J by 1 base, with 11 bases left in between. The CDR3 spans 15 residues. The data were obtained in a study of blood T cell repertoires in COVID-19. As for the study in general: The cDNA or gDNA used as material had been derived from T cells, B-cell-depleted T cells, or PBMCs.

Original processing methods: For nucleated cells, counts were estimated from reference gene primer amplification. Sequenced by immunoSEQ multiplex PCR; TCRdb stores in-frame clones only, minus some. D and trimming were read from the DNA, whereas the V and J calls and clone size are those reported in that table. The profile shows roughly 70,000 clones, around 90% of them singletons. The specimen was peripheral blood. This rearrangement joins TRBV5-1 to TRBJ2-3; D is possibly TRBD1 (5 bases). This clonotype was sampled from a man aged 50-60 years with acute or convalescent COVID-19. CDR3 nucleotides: TGCGCCAGCAGCTTCCAGGGTGTTGGCACAGATACGCAGTATTTT. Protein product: CASSFQGVGTDTQYF.